This T cell receptor beta chain was sequenced in a study of T cell responses to AZD1222 COVID-19 vaccine. Sequenced by immunoSEQ multiplex PCR; TCRdb stores in-frame clones only, minus some. Of tens of thousands of clones in the sample, around three quarters were seen once. Comment on this clone: The antigen is undetermined.

Study findings and constraints: White British ancestry dominated among donors, who included more females, and clonal diversity was possibly underestimated. The study identified only six AZD1222 recipients as seropositive at baseline.

This CDR3 has 15 amino acids. Deletions cut 0 bases from V and 4 bases from J, with 12 bases between. From germline, CDR1 is MNHEY and CDR2 SVGAGI. The rearrangement joins TRBV6-5 to TRBJ1-1, with D maybe TRBD1 (6 bases). The source material was peripheral blood, sampled on day 0 of AZD1222 vaccination. The source of this sequence is an adult in good health. The CDR3 DNA sequence: TGTGCCAGCAGTTACTCGACCCGAGGGGGCACTGAAGCTTTCTTT. As protein: CASSYSTRGGTEAFF.